Presented here are 18 T cell receptor beta chains from one specimen sequenced in a study of STAT3 mutations in large granular lymphocyte leukemia. Overall study findings and caveats: Every T-LGLL patient had at least one immunodominant TCRbeta clonotype.

Their antigens are not known. Here immunoSEQ multiplex PCR was the method, and the copy in TCRdb shows in-frame clones only, minus some. Found here are around 13,000 clones, approximately 81% of them singletons; the top ten hold roughly 56%. The sample comprised peripheral blood mononuclear cells. These receptors came from a man aged 60-69 years with T-cell large granular lymphocyte leukemia. Some clones in this sample may be carry-over from other donors' samples.

The rearrangement uses TRBV30 and TRBJ2-1; TRBD2 agrees at 12 bases. J was trimmed by 9 bases and V by 0 bases; bases with no gene match: 6. Germline-derived CDR1 and CDR2 are GTSNPN and SVGIG (reference sequence). This CDR3 comprises 15 residues. The CDR3 DNA sequence: TGTGCCTGGAGTGTACTAGCGGGAGGTTTTGGTGAGCAGTTCTTC. Translation: CAWSVLAGGFGEQFF.

The chain has TRBV7-2 and TRBJ1-6, with D perhaps TRBD1 (5 bases). The germline gives CDR1 SGHTA, CDR2 FQGNSA. Trimming took off 4 bases at V and 10 bases at J, with 14 bases between the two ends. The CDR3 sequence is 14 residues long. The CDR3 coding sequence is TGTGCCAGCAGCTATCGGGACCTAAGCTCACCCCTCCACTTT. It translates to CASSYRDLSSPLHF.

This clone came up once. V is TRBV5-5 and J is TRBJ2-5; the D is unclear. The CDR3 loop spans 13 amino acids. V lost 5 bases and J lost 3, with 11 bases in between. The V gene's germline CDR1 is SGHKS and CDR2 YYEKEE (reference sequence). Here the CDR3 DNA reads TGTGCCAGCAGGGCGGACCCGAAAGAGACCCAGTACTTC. It is translated as CASRADPKETQYF. The complete variable domain, with remaining parts taken from reference TRBV5-5 and TRBJ2-5, reads DAGVTQSPTHLIKTRGQQVTLRCSPISGHKSVSWYQQVLGQGPQFIFQYYEKEERGRGNFPDRFSARQFPNYSSELNVNALLLGDSALYLCASRADPKETQYFGPGTRLLVL.

The chain couples TRBV5-4 to TRBJ1-2, with D perhaps TRBD1 (5 bases). Germline V CDR1 and CDR2: SGHNT, YYREEE (reference sequence). V was clipped by 0 bases and J by 7 bases, with 19 bases between them. The CDR3 runs to 16 residues. CDR3: CASSLDRPFGTSGYTF. CDR3 sequence (DNA): TGTGCCAGCAGCTTGGATAGGCCCTTCGGGACGTCTGGCTACACCTTC.

This sequence joins TRBV30 and TRBJ2-7; the match to TRBD1 covers 8 bases. From germline, CDR1 is GTSNPN and CDR2 SVGIG (reference sequence). The junction had 10 bases not matched to a gene; V was cut back by 3 bases and J by 6 bases. This CDR3 has 14 amino acids. CDR3 coding DNA: TGTGCCTGGAGCTCAACCCGACAGGGGATCGAGCAGTACTTC. This sequence encodes CAWSSTRQGIEQYF.

The chain links TRBV30 to TRBJ1-5, with no clear D. Looked up from germline, CDR1 is GTSNPN and CDR2 is SVGIG (reference sequence). The CDR3 consists of 13 residues. Deletions cut 7 bases from V and 2 bases from J, with 12 bases between. The CDR3 DNA follows: TGTGCCTCCTCGACATCCCGCAATCAGCCCCAGCATTTT. Translated, it gives CASSTSRNQPQHF. The full variable domain, completed using reference TRBV30 and TRBJ1-5, is SQTIHQWPATLVQPVGSPLSLECTVEGTSNPNLYWYRQAAGRGLQLLFYSVGIGQISSEVPQNLSASRPQDRQFILSSKKLLLSDSGFYLCASSTSRNQPQHFGDGTRLSIL.

This clone was counted a few times. V and J are TRBV6-5 and TRBJ2-4, with D perhaps TRBD1 or TRBD2 (5 bases each). Germline V gene data show CDR1 as MNHEY and CDR2 as SVGAGI. The CDR3 has 15 residues. Trimming cost V 5 bases and J 9 bases, with 20 bases left between them. CDR3 DNA sequence: TGTGCCAGCAGTACCGGACAATCCCGGGGAAGCATTCAGTACTTC. Protein product: CASSTGQSRGSIQYF.

This clone has just a few counts. The J gene is TRBJ2-7, the V gene TRBV18, with no clear D. Germline lookup yields CDR1 KGHSH and CDR2 LQKENI. The CDR3 contains 12 residues. V lost 2 bases and J 2 bases, leaving 4 bases between the germline ends. The CDR3 spells CASSPSPYEQYF. The CDR3 region has the DNA TGTGCCAGCTCACCAAGCCCCTACGAGCAGTACTTC.

V and J are TRBV30 and TRBJ2-5; D gene unclear. This CDR3 has 12 amino acids. Germline CDR1 reads GTSNPN; CDR2 reads SVGIG (reference sequence). V lost 3 bases and J 2 bases, leaving 7 bases between the germline ends. The CDR3 DNA is TGTGCCTGGAGGATCGAACAAGAGACCCAGTACTTC. It yields the protein CAWRIEQETQYF.

V is TRBV11-2 and J is TRBJ2-7; D possibly matches TRBD1 or TRBD2 (5 bases each). The CDR3 totals 14 residues. CDR1 and CDR2 (germline): SGHAT, FQNNGV. V lost 6 bases to trimming and J lost 0 bases, with 12 bases between them. CDR3 bases: TGTGCCAGCAGGGTCGGAGGACACTCCTACGAGCAGTACTTC. This encodes CASRVGGHSYEQYF.

The chain joins TRBV28 to TRBJ2-5; D not resolved. The germline V gene encodes CDR1 MDHEN and CDR2 SYDVKM. The V end was cut by 10 bases, the J end by 5 bases, with 20 bases between. The CDR3 runs 14 residues. CDR3 sequence reads: CATTPGVITETQYF. The CDR3 DNA sequence: TGTGCCACAACACCCGGCGTTATCACGGAGACCCAGTACTTC.

V gene TRBV28 combines with J gene TRBJ1-5; 8 bases are a match to TRBD1. Germline V gene data show CDR1 as MDHEN and CDR2 as SYDVKM. The CDR3 spans 15 residues. Unmatched junction bases numbered 10, after V lost 3 bases and J lost 9 bases. The CDR3 region is CASSFPGQVVRPQHF. The CDR3 DNA is TGTGCCAGCAGTTTCCCGGGACAGGTGGTTCGGCCCCAGCATTTT.

This clone came up once. The chain links TRBV18 to TRBJ2-5, with 14 bases identical to TRBD2. CDR3 size: 20 residues. J lost 5 bases, V lost 5 bases, and 19 bases had no gene match. The germline CDR1 and CDR2 sequences are KGHSH and LQKENI. The CDR3 reads CASSGALGLAGGRPFETQYF. In DNA form, the CDR3 reads TGTGCCAGCTCAGGGGCCCTAGGACTAGCGGGAGGCCGGCCGTTTGAGACCCAGTACTTC.

The chain recombines TRBV5-4 with TRBJ2-7, with D perhaps TRBD2 (6 bases). Germline V gene lookup returns CDR1 SGHNT and CDR2 YYREEE (reference sequence). V lost 4 bases to trimming and J lost 2 bases, with 13 bases between them. The CDR3 covers 14 residues. This CDR3 reads CASSPSGTPYEQYF. In DNA, the CDR3 is TGTGCCAGCAGCCCGTCGGGGACTCCCTACGAGCAGTACTTC.

The chain recombines TRBV19 with TRBJ2-3; 7 bases align to TRBD2. The V and J ends lost 2 bases and 4 bases, in that order; junction bases with no gene match: 6. CDR3 length equals 15 residues. Germline V gene sequence: CDR1 LNHDA, CDR2 SQIVND (reference sequence). The CDR3 loop reads CASSITAGWADTQYF. The DNA of the CDR3 is TGTGCCAGTAGTATAACAGCGGGATGGGCAGATACGCAGTATTTT.

The J gene is TRBJ2-7, the V gene TRBV5-1; D call uncertain. V lost 3 bases and J 1 base, leaving 8 bases between the germline ends. Germline V gene data show CDR1 as SGHRS and CDR2 as YFSETQ. This CDR3 is built from 13 residues. The CDR3 DNA is TGCGCCAGCAGCTCGACAACTTCCTACGAGCAGTACTTC. Residues: CASSSTTSYEQYF. The full variable domain, rest sourced from reference TRBV5-1 and TRBJ2-7, is KAGVTQTPRYLIKTRGQQVTLSCSPISGHRSVSWYQQTPGQGLQFLFEYFSETQRNKGNFPGRFSGRQFSNSRSEMNVSTLELGDSALYLCASSSTTSYEQYFGPGTRLTVT.

The sample holds one count of this clone. This chain uses TRBV2 with TRBJ1-2; 7 bases map to TRBD1. CDR3 length: 13 amino acids. J gave up 8 bases and V 6 bases, and 9 bases lay outside the gene matches. CDR1 and CDR2 from the germline V gene are SNHLY and FYNNEI. CDR3 protein: CASSERRGLGYTF. As DNA, the CDR3 is TGTGCCAGCAGCGAACGTAGGGGGCTCGGCTACACCTTC. The complete variable domain, with remaining parts taken from reference TRBV2 and TRBJ1-2, reads EPEVTQTPSHQVTQMGQEVILRCVPISNHLYFYWYRQILGQKVEFLVSFYNNEISEKSEIFDDQFSVERPDGSNFTLKIRSTKLEDSAMYFCASSERRGLGYTFGSGTRLTVV.

V usage is TRBV28 and J usage is TRBJ2-3, with D perhaps TRBD2 (6 bases). With 3 bases removed from V and 4 bases from J, the gap between germline ends came to 17 bases. The CDR3 sequence is 16 residues long. The germline V gene has CDR1 MDHEN and CDR2 SYDVKM. The CDR3 DNA is TGTGCCAGCAGTTTGGGGAGCGGGCTAGGCCCAGATACGCAGTATTTT. It is translated as CASSLGSGLGPDTQYF.